This TCR beta chain comes out of a study of T cells in Graves' hyperthyroidism and ophthalmopathy. Authors of the study amplified TCR beta CDR3 regions from RNA transcripts. The study used the HTBI primer set for a first-round RT-PCR of the TCR CDR3. MiXCR, run by TCRdb on the multiplex PCR reads, gives a single entry per CDR3 protein. The sample consists of about 600,000 distinct CDR3 sequences, 14% of them appearing once. Turning to this clonotype: Its target is unknown.

The CDR3 sequence is 15 residues long. Between the trimmed V and J ends, which lost 7 bases and 4 bases, there was a span of 19 bases. Germline V CDR1 and CDR2: MNHNS, SASEGT. Study-level points and caveats: Model output signaled ophthalmopathy a median about 6.3 months ahead of onset.

The receptor was isolated from a woman younger than 35 with Graves' ophthalmopathy. The sample was blood. The V call is TRBV6-1, the J call TRBJ1-1; tentative D call: TRBD1 (5 bases). CDR3 residues: CASNLPGTRITEAFF. CDR3 bases: TGTGCCAGCAACCTACCGGGGACTCGGATCACTGAAGCTTTCTTT.